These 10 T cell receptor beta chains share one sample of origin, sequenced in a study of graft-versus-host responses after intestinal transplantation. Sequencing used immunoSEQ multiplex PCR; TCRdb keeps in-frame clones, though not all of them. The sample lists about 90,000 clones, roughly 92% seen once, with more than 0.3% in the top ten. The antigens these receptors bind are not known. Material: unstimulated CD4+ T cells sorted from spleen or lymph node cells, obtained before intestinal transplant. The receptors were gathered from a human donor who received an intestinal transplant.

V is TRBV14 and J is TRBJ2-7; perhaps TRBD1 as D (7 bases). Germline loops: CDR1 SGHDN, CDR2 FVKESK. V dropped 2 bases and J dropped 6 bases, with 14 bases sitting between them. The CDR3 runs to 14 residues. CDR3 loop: CASSQIYQGGEQYF. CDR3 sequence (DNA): TGTGCCAGCAGCCAAATCTATCAGGGGGGCGAGCAGTACTTC.

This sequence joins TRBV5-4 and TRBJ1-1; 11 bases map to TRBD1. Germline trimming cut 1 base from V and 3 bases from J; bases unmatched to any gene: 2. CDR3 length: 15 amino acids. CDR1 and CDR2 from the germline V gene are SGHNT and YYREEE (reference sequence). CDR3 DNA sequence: TGTGCCAGCAGCTTGAGGACAGGGGGCTACACTGAAGCTTTCTTT. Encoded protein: CASSLRTGGYTEAFF.

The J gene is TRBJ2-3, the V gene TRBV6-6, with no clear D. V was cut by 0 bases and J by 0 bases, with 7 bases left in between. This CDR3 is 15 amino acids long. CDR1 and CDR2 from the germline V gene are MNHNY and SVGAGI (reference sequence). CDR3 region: CASSYSSLSTDTQYF. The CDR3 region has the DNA TGTGCCAGCAGTTACTCTTCTCTTAGCACAGATACGCAGTATTTT.

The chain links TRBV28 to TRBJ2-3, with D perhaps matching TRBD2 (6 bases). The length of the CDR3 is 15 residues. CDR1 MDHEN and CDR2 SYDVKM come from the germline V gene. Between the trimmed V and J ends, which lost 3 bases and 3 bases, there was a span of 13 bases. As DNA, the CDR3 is TGTGCCAGCAGTTTGGGCGGGATCGCTACAGATACGCAGTATTTT. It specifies CASSLGGIATDTQYF.

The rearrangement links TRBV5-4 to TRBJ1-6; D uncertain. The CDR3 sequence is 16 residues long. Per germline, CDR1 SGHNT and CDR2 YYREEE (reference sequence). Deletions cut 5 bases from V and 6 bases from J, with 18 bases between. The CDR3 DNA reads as TGTGCCAGCAGTTATAACGTGCCCGTGGGTAATTCACCCCTCCACTTT. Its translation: CASSYNVPVGNSPLHF.

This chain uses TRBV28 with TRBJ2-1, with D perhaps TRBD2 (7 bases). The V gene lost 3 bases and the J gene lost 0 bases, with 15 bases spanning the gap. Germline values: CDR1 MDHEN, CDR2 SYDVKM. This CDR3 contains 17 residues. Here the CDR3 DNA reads TGTGCCAGCAGTTTTTGGGGGCGGGAGAGCTCCTACAATGAGCAGTTCTTC. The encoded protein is CASSFWGRESSYNEQFF.

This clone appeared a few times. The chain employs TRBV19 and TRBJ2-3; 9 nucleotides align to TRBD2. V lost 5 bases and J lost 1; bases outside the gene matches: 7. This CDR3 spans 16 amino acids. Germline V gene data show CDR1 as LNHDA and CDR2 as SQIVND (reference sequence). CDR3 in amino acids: CASSPGRTSGTDTQYF. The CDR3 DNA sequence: TGTGCCAGTAGTCCGGGGCGGACTAGCGGCACAGATACGCAGTATTTT. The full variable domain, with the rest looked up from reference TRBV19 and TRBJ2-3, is DGGITQSPKYLFRKEGQNVTLSCEQNLNHDAMYWYRQDPGQGLRLIYYSQIVNDFQKGDIAEGYSVSREKKESFPLTVTSAQKNPTAFYLCASSPGRTSGTDTQYFGPGTRLTVL.

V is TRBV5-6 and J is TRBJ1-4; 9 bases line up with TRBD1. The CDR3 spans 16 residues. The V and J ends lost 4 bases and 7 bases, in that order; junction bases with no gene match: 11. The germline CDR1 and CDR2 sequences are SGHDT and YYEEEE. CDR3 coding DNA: TGTGCCAGCAGCCGACGACCCGGACAGGGGAGTGAAAAACTGTTTTTT. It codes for CASSRRPGQGSEKLFF.

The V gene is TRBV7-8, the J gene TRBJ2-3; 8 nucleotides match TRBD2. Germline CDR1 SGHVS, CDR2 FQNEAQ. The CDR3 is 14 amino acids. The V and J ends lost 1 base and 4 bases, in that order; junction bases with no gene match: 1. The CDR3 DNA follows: TGTGCCAGCAGCTTAGGGCGGGAGGCAGATACGCAGTATTTT. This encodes CASSLGREADTQYF.

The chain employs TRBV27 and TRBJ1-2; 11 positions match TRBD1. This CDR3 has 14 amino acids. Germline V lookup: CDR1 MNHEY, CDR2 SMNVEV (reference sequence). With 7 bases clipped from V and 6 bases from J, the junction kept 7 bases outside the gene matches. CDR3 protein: CASNRGQGGNGYTF. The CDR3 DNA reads TGTGCCAGCAACCGGGGACAGGGGGGGAATGGCTACACCTTC.